This TCR beta chain was observed in a study of blood T cell repertoires in COVID-19. Study-level background: PBMCs, B-cell-depleted T cells, or T cells were the source of the cDNA or gDNA that made up the material.

The V gene's germline CDR1 is SNHLY and CDR2 FYNNEI. Trimming stripped 3 bases from V and 5 bases from J, with 11 bases between. The CDR3 runs 13 residues. Sequenced by immunoSEQ multiplex PCR; TCRdb stores in-frame clones only, minus some. This sample carries 430,000 or so clones, nearly 90% of them seen once, and the ten largest clones take approximately 1.5%. Participant age was roughly 18 to 90 years, and participants resided in about two dozen US areas. The source of this sequence is a woman in her late teens or twenties who had been exposed to COVID-19. The sample comprised PBMCs or T cells enriched from blood (not recorded which). V gene TRBV2 combines with J gene TRBJ2-7; D is perhaps TRBD1 (5 bases). This CDR3 reads CASSEQGSDEQYF. As DNA, the CDR3 is TGTGCCAGCAGTGAGCAGGGTTCCGACGAGCAGTACTTC.